The TCR beta chain described here comes from a study of T cell repertoires in cytomegalovirus infection. General study results and limits: HLA-C-restricted TCR beta clonotypes specific for CMV led the ex vivo response.

This clonotype was seen a few times. Its antigen remains unknown. The V and J ends lost 2 bases and 0 bases, in that order; junction bases with no gene match: 3. The V gene's germline CDR1 is DFQATT and CDR2 SNEGSKA (reference sequence). The CDR3 runs to 14 residues. TCRdb ran MiXCR on the reads and lists one entry per CDR3 protein. The table shows approximately 600,000 distinct CDR3 sequences, with 40% occurring only once. This clonotype originated in a human donor in good health (CMV status not recorded). Some clones in this sample may be carry-over from other donors' samples. The chain combines TRBV20-1 with TRBJ1-1; TRBD1 matches at 7 bases. Specimen: cultured PBMCs, collected from culture after CMV antigen stimulation. The CDR3 DNA reads as TGCAGTGCTAGAAGACAGGGACTGAACACTGAAGCTTTCTTT. It translates to CSARRQGLNTEAFF.